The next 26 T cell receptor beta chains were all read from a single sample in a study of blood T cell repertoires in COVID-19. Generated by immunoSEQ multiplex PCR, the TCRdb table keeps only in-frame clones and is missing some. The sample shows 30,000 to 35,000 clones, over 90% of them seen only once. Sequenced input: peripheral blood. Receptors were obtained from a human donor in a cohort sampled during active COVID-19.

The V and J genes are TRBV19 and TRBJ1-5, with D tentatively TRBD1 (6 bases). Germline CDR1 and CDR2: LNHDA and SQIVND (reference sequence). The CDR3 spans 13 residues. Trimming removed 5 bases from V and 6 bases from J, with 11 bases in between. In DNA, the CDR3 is TGTGCCAGTAGTGAGCAGGGGAGTCAGCCCCAGCATTTT. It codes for CASSEQGSQPQHF.

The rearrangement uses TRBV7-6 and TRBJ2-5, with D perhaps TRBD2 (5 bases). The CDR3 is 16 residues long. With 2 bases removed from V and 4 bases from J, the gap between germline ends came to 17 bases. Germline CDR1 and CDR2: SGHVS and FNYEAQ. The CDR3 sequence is CASSLRGLTRGETQYF. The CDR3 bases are TGTGCCAGCAGCTTAAGAGGCCTCACCCGGGGAGAGACCCAGTACTTC.

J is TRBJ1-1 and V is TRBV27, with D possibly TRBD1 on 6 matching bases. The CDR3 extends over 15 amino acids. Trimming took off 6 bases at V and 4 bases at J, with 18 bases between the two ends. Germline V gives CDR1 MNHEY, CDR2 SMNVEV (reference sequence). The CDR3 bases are TGTGCCAGCAGCCCGGGGGGCCGTGGGGGCACTGAAGCTTTCTTT. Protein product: CASSPGGRGGTEAFF.

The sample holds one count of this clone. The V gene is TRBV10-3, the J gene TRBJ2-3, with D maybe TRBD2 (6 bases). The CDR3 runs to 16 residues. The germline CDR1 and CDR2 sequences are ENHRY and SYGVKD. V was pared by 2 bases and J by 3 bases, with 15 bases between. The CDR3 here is CAISERERTTTDTQYF. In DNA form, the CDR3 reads TGTGCCATCAGTGAGCGGGAGAGAACAACGACAGATACGCAGTATTTT.

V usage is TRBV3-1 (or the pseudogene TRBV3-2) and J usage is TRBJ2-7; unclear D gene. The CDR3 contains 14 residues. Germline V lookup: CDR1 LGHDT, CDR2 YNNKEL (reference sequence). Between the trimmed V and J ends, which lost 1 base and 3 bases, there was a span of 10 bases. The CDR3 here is CASSQGGANYEQYF. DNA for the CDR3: TGTGCCAGCAGCCAAGGCGGCGCCAACTACGAGCAGTACTTC.

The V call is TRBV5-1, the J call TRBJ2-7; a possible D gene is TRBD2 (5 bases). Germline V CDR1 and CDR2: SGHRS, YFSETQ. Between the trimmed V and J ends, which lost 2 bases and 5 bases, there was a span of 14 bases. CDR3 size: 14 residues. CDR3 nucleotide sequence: TGCGCCAGCAGCTTAGTGACCGGGGTCCACGAGCAGTACTTC. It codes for CASSLVTGVHEQYF.

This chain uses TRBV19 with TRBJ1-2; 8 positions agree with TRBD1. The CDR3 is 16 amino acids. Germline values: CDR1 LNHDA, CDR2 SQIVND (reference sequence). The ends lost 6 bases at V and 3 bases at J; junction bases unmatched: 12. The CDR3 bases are TGTGCCAGTAGCGACACGATGACAGGGGCGTACTATGGCTACACCTTC. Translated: CASSDTMTGAYYGYTF.

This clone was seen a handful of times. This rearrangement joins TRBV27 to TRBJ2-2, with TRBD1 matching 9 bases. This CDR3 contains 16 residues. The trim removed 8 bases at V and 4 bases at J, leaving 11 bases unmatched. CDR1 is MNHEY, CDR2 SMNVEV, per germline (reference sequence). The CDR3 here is CASWPIPGQGTGELFF. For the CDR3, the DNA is TGTGCCAGCTGGCCGATTCCGGGACAGGGCACCGGGGAGCTGTTTTTT.

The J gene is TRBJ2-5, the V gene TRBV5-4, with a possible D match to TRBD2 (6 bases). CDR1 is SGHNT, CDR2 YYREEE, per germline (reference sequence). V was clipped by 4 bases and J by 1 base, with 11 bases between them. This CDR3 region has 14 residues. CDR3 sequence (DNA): TGTGCCAGCAGCCCCGCGGGATCCCAAGAGACCCAGTACTTC. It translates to CASSPAGSQETQYF.

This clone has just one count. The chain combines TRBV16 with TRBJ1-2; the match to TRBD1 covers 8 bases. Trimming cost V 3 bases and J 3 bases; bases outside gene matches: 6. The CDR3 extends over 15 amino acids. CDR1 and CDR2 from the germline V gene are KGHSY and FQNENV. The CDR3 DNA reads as TGTGCCAGCAGCCACGGACAGGGTGGTTACTATGGCTACACCTTC. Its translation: CASSHGQGGYYGYTF.

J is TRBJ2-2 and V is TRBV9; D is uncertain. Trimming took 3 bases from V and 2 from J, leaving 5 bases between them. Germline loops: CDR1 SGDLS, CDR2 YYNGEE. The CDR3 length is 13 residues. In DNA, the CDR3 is TGTGCCAGCAGCGCCCCTAACACCGGGGAGCTGTTTTTT. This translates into CASSAPNTGELFF.

CDR3 DNA: TGTGCCAGCAGCTCGGCAATGACAGGGGGCCTAGAGGGCTACACCTTC. Translating it yields CASSSAMTGGLEGYTF. The chain couples TRBV5-6 to TRBJ1-2, with 10 bases fitting TRBD1. V lost 3 bases and J lost 8; bases outside the gene matches: 13. CDR3 length: 16 residues. Germline V gives CDR1 SGHDT, CDR2 YYEEEE.

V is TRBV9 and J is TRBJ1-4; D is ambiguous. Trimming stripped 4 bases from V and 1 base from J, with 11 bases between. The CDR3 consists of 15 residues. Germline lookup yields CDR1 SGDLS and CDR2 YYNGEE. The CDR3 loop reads CASSLTSETNEKLFF. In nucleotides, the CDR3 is TGTGCCAGCAGCCTCACCAGCGAAACTAATGAAAAACTGTTTTTT.

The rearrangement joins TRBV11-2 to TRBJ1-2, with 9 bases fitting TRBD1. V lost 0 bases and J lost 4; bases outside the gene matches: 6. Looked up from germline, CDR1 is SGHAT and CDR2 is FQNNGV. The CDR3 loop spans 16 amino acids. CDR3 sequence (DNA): TGTGCCAGCAGCTTAGATTCCGGGACAGGGCCCTATGGCTACACCTTC. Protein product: CASSLDSGTGPYGYTF.

For the CDR3, the DNA is TGCAGCTACCAAGAGGGGGACTATGGCTACACCTTC. Translated: CSYQEGDYGYTF. The V call is TRBV29-1, the J call TRBJ1-2, with D possibly being TRBD1 (6 bases). V was shortened by 8 bases and J by 3 bases, with 13 bases between the two germline ends. Germline V gene data show CDR1 as SQVTM and CDR2 as ANQGSEA. This CDR3 is 12 amino acids long.

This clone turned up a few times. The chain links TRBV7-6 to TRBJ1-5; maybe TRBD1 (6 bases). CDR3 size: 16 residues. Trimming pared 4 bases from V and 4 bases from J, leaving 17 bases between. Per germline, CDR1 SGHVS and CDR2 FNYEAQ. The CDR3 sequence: CASSSHPGHTNQPQHF. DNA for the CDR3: TGTGCCAGCAGCTCTCACCCGGGACATACTAATCAGCCCCAGCATTTT.

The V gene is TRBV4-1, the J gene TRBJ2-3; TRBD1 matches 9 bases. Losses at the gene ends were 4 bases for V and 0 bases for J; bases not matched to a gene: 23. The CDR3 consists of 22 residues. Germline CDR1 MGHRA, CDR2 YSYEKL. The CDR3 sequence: CASSPLGGVGTGRRTSTDTQYF. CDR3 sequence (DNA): TGCGCCAGCAGCCCCCTCGGAGGGGTTGGGACAGGGCGTCGAACTAGCACAGATACGCAGTATTTT.

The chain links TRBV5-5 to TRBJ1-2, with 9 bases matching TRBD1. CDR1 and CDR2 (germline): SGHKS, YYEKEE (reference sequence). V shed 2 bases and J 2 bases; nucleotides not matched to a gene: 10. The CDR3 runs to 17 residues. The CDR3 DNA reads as TGTGCCAGCAGCTTACTCCCCGGGACAGGGATAAACTATGGCTACACCTTC. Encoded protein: CASSLLPGTGINYGYTF. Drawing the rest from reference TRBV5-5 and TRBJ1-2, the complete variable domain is DAGVTQSPTHLIKTRGQQVTLRCSPISGHKSVSWYQQVLGQGPQFIFQYYEKEERGRGNFPDRFSARQFPNYSSELNVNALLLGDSALYLCASSLLPGTGINYGYTFGSGTRLTVV.

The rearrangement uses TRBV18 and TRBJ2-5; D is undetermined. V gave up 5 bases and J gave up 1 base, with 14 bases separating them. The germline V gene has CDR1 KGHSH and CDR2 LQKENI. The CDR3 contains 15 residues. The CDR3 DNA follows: TGTGCCAGCTCATCCGCCCCGTACAGCCAAGAGACCCAGTACTTC. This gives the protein CASSSAPYSQETQYF.

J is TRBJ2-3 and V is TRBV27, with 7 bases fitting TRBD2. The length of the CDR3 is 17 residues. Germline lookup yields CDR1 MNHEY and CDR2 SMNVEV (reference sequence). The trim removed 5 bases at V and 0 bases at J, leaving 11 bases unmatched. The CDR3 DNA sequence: TGTGCCAGCAGTCCGGTTTCAACGGGGGGAAGCACAGATACGCAGTATTTT. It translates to CASSPVSTGGSTDTQYF.

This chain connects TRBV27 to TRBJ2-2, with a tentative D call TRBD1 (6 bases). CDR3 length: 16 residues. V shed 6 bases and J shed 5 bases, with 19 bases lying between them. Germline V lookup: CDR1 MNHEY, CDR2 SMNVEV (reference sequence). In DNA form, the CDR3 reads TGTGCCAGCAGGACTCCAGGGGCAGAAGGGACCGGGGAGCTGTTTTTT. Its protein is CASRTPGAEGTGELFF.

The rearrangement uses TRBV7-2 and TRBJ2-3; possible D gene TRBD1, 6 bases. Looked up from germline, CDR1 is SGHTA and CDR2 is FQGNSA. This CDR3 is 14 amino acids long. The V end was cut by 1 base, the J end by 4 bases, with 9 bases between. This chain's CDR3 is CASSLGQAADTQYF. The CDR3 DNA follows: TGTGCCAGCAGCTTAGGACAGGCCGCAGATACGCAGTATTTT.

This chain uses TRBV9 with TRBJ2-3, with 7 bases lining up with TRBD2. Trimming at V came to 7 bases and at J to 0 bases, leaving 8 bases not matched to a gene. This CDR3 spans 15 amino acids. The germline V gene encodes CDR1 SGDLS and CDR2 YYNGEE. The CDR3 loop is CASARAGSSTDTQYF. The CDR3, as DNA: TGTGCCAGCGCTCGAGCGGGGAGCAGCACAGATACGCAGTATTTT.

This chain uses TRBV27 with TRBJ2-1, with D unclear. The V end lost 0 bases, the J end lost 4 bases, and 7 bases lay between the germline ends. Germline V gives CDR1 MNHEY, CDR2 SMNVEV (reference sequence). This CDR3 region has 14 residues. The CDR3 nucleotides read TGTGCCAGCAGTTTATCCCAGGAATACAATGAGCAGTTCTTC. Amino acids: CASSLSQEYNEQFF.

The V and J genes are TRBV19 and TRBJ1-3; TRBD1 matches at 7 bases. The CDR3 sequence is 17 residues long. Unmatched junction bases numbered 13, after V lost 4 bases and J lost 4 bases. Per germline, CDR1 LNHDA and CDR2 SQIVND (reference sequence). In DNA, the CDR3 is TGTGCCAGTAGTACGTACTCCTTGGACAGGAAAGGAAACACCATATATTTT. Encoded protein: CASSTYSLDRKGNTIYF.

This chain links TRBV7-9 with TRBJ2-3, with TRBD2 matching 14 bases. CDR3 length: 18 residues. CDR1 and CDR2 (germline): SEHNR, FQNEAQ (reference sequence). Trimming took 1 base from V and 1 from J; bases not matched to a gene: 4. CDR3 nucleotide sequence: TGTGCCAGCAGCTTAGGACTAGCGGGGGGGTACGGCACAGATACGCAGTATTTT. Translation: CASSLGLAGGYGTDTQYF. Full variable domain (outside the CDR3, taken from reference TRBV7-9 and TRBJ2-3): DTGVSQNPRHKITKRGQNVTFRCDPISEHNRLYWYRQTLGQGPEFLTYFQNEAQLEKSRLLSDRFSAERPKGSFSTLEIQRTEQGDSAMYLCASSLGLAGGYGTDTQYFGPGTRLTVL.